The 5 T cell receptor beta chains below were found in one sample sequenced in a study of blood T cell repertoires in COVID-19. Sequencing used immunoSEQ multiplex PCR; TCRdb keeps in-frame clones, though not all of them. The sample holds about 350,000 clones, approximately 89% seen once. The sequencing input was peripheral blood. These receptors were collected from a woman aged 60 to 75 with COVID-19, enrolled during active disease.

The CDR3 reads CASSLSRTGGGYGYTF. CDR3 sequence (DNA): TGTGCCAGCAGTTTATCCAGGACAGGGGGTGGGTATGGCTACACCTTC. This chain links TRBV27 with TRBJ1-2; 10 bases match TRBD1. Germline values: CDR1 MNHEY, CDR2 SMNVEV (reference sequence). The CDR3 is 16 residues long. The ends lost 0 bases at V and 5 bases at J; junction bases unmatched: 6.

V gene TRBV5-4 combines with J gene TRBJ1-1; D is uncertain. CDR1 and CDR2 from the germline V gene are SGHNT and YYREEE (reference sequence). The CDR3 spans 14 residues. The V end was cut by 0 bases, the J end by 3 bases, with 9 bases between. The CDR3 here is CASSLAVRDTEAFF. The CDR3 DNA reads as TGTGCCAGCAGCTTGGCCGTGCGGGACACTGAAGCTTTCTTT. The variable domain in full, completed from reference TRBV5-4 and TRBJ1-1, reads ETGVTQSPTHLIKTRGQQVTLRCSSQSGHNTVSWYQQALGQGPQFIFQYYREEENGRGNFPPRFSGLQFPNYSSELNVNALELDDSALYLCASSLAVRDTEAFFGQGTRLTVV.

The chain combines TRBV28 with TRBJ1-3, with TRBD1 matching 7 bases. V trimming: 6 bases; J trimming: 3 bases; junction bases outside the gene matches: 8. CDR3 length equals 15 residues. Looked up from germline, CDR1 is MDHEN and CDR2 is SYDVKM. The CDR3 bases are TGTGCCAGCAGCAACAGGGGAATGGTTGGAAACACCATATATTTT. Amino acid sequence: CASSNRGMVGNTIYF. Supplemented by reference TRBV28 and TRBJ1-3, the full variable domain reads DVKVTQSSRYLVKRTGEKVFLECVQDMDHENMFWYRQDPGLGLRLIYFSYDVKMKEKGDIPEGYSVSREKKERFSLILESASTNQTSMYLCASSNRGMVGNTIYFGEGSWLTVV.

The CDR3 here is CASSQVVLAGLRNEQFF. The DNA for the CDR3 is TGTGCCAGCAGCCAAGTGGTCCTAGCTGGGTTGCGGAATGAGCAGTTCTTC. J is TRBJ2-1 and V is TRBV3-1 (or the pseudogene TRBV3-2); tentatively, D is TRBD2 (5 bases). This CDR3 has 17 residues. V lost 1 base, J lost 7 bases, and 20 bases lay in between. CDR1 and CDR2 (germline): LGHDT, YNNKEL (reference sequence).

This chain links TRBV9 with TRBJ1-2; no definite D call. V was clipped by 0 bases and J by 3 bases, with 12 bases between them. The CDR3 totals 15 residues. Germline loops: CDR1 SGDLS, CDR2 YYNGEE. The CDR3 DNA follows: TGTGCCAGCAGCGTAGATGGCGTCGGGGACTATGGCTACACCTTC. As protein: CASSVDGVGDYGYTF.